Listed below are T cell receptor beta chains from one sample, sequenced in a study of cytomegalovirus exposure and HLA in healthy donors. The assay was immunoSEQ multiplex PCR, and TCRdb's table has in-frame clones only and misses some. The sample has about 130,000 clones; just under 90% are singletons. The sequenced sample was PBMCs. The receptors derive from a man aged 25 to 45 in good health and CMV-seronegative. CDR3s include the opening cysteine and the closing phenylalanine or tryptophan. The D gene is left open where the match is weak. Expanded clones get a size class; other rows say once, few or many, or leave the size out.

CASTRDSRNTEAFF,TGTGCCAGTACTAGGGACAGTCGAAACACTGAAGCTTTCTTT,14,-,TRBV19,TRBD1,TRBJ1-1
CASSPTGTGGPYEQYF,TGTGCCAGCAGTCCGACCGGGACAGGGGGCCCCTACGAGCAGTACTTC,16,-,TRBV6-6,TRBD1,TRBJ2-7
CASSQTDQGRTEAFF,TGTGCCAGCAGCCAAACCGATCAGGGCCGAACTGAAGCTTTCTTT,15,-,TRBV5-6,-,TRBJ1-1
CAGTDREVGSGRNGYTF,TGTGCCGGAACGGACAGGGAGGTAGGGAGCGGCCGTAATGGCTACACCTTC,17,-,TRBV28,TRBD1,TRBJ1-2
CAISAARGDSMNTEAFF,TGTGCCATCAGTGCAGCGAGGGGGGACAGTATGAACACTGAAGCTTTCTTT,17,-,TRBV10-3,TRBD1,TRBJ1-1
CASGFQTGFSEQPQHF,TGTGCTAGTGGTTTTCAAACAGGGTTTTCTGAACAGCCCCAGCATTTT,16,-,TRBV12-5,-,TRBJ1-5
CASSLGGTDSYEQYF,TGCGCCAGCAGCTTGGGGGGGACAGACTCCTACGAGCAGTACTTC,15,-,TRBV5-1,TRBD1,TRBJ2-7
CASSQYYRGTFTDTQYF,TGTGCCAGCAGCCAATACTACAGGGGAACGTTCACAGATACGCAGTATTTT,17,-,TRBV14,TRBD1,TRBJ2-3
CASSLSPSGGGRDTQYF,TGTGCCAGCAGTTTATCTCCTAGCGGGGGGGGGAGAGATACGCAGTATTTT,17,-,TRBV27,TRBD2,TRBJ2-3
CASSASYRSPLHF,TGTGCCAGCAGCGCCTCCTACAGGTCCCCCCTCCACTTT,13,-,TRBV27,-,TRBJ1-6
CASSLVTSGTDTQYF,TGCGCCAGCAGCTTGGTGACTAGCGGCACAGATACGCAGTATTTT,15,-,TRBV5-1,TRBD2,TRBJ2-3
CASHSGQTYEQYF,TGTGCCAGCCACTCGGGACAGACCTACGAGCAGTACTTC,13,-,TRBV18,TRBD1,TRBJ2-7
CASSAISYEQYF,TGTGCCAGCAGTGCCATCTCCTACGAGCAGTACTTC,12,-,TRBV2,-,TRBJ2-7
CASSLDRGRETQYF,TGTGCCAGCAGTTTAGACAGGGGGCGCGAGACCCAGTACTTC,14,once,TRBV27,TRBD1,TRBJ2-5
CASSFGQFGDTQYF,TGTGCCAGCAGCTTCGGACAGTTCGGAGATACGCAGTATTTT,14,-,TRBV7-2,-,TRBJ2-3
CASRVAGAGGYTF,TGTGCCAGCAGAGTGGCGGGGGCTGGTGGCTACACCTTC,13,-,TRBV5-8,-,TRBJ1-2
CASSPRGGTVGNTIYF,TGTGCCAGCAGCCCCAGAGGCGGGACGGTTGGAAACACCATATATTTT,16,-,TRBV7-9,-,TRBJ1-3
CASSQDHGGGGSPLHF,TGCGCCAGCAGCCAAGACCACGGGGGGGGAGGATCACCCCTCCACTTT,16,-,TRBV4-3,-,TRBJ1-6
CASSLERGNYNSPLHF,TGTGCCAGCAGCCTAGAAAGGGGGAACTATAATTCACCCCTCCACTTT,16,once,TRBV4-2,-,TRBJ1-6
CASSWAGTSGPLQHF,TGTGCCAGCAGCTGGGCCGGGACATCGGGACCGCTCCAGCATTTT,15,-,TRBV7-2,-,TRBJ1-5
CASSVGGFSYEQYF,TGTGCCAGCAGCGTCGGGGGATTCTCCTACGAGCAGTACTTC,14,-,TRBV9,-,TRBJ2-7
CASSEGQDRYQPQHF,TGTGCCAGCAGTGAAGGACAGGACAGGTATCAGCCCCAGCATTTT,15,once,TRBV6-1,TRBD1,TRBJ1-5
CASSPGQENYEQYF,TGTGCCAGCTCACCCGGACAGGAGAACTACGAGCAGTACTTC,14,-,TRBV18,TRBD1,TRBJ2-7
CASSRTGDSNQPQHF,TGTGCCAGTAGCCGGACAGGTGATAGCAATCAGCCCCAGCATTTT,15,-,TRBV19,TRBD1,TRBJ1-5
CASSVAGRYGYTF,TGTGCCAGCAGCGTTGCAGGGCGCTATGGCTACACCTTC,13,once,TRBV9,-,TRBJ1-2
CATRSGGADTQYF,TGTGCCACCCGTAGCGGGGGGGCCGATACGCAGTATTTT,13,-,TRBV18,TRBD2,TRBJ2-3
CASSPRGDSYEQYF,TGTGCCAGCTCACCACGCGGGGACTCCTACGAGCAGTACTTC,14,once,TRBV18,-,TRBJ2-7
CASSYQSRAGGYTF,TGTGCCAGCAGTTACCAATCCAGGGCCGGTGGCTACACCTTC,14,-,TRBV14,-,TRBJ1-2
CASSVDGSNTEAFF,TGTGCCAGCAGCGTAGATGGCAGTAACACTGAAGCTTTCTTT,14,-,TRBV9,-,TRBJ1-1
CSGLGGPATNEKLFF,TGCAGCGGGCTGGGGGGGCCTGCAACTAATGAAAAACTGTTTTTT,15,-,TRBV29-1,-,TRBJ1-4
CASSLGGQGPIGYTF,TGTGCCAGCAGCTTAGGCGGACAGGGGCCTATAGGCTACACCTTC,15,-,TRBV7-8,TRBD1,TRBJ1-2
CASSFRGTYEQYF,TGTGCCAGCAGTTTCCGGGGGACCTACGAGCAGTACTTC,13,-,TRBV27,-,TRBJ2-7
CASTGQGSYEQYF,TGTGCCAGCACGGGACAGGGTTCCTACGAGCAGTACTTC,13,-,TRBV6-1,TRBD1,TRBJ2-7
CARSLRTVGGSEAFF,TGTGCCAGAAGCTTGCGGACGGTGGGAGGCTCTGAAGCTTTCTTT,15,-,TRBV5-3,-,TRBJ1-1
CASSEGQGRVAYNSPLHF,TGCGCCAGCAGTGAGGGACAGGGGCGGGTAGCCTATAATTCACCCCTCCACTTT,18,-,TRBV4-1,TRBD1,TRBJ1-6
CASSLEVGGNTGELFF,TGTGCCAGCAGCTTAGAGGTCGGGGGGAACACCGGGGAGCTGTTTTTT,16,-,TRBV7-6,-,TRBJ2-2
CASSLVQNTGELFF,TGTGCCAGCAGCTTGGTCCAGAACACCGGGGAGCTGTTTTTT,14,-,TRBV5-4,-,TRBJ2-2
CAVGSGTNEKLFF,TGTGCCGTCGGAAGCGGAACTAATGAAAAACTGTTTTTT,13,-,TRBV2,-,TRBJ1-4
CASRPQGRFEQYF,TGTGCCAGCAGACCCCAGGGTAGGTTTGAGCAGTACTTC,13,-,TRBV6-5,-,TRBJ2-7
CASSGRTVMGNSPLHF,TGTGCCAGCAGCGGCCGGACAGTTATGGGGAATTCACCCCTCCACTTT,16,-,TRBV7-2,-,TRBJ1-6
CASSQPGTGSYNSPLHF,TGTGCCAGCAGTCAACCGGGCACAGGCTCATATAATTCACCCCTCCACTTT,17,-,TRBV25-1,-,TRBJ1-6
CASSLEASRYEQYF,TGTGCCAGCAGCTTAGAAGCTTCGCGCTACGAGCAGTACTTC,14,-,TRBV13,-,TRBJ2-7
CASTRDSSYNEQFF,TGCGCCAGCACCCGGGACAGTTCCTACAATGAGCAGTTCTTC,14,-,TRBV4-1,TRBD1,TRBJ2-1
CASGGDLNTGELFF,TGTGCCAGCGGAGGGGATTTGAACACCGGGGAGCTGTTTTTT,14,-,TRBV18,-,TRBJ2-2
CASSYLPDAGTEAFF,TGTGCCAGCAGTTACCTCCCGGACGCGGGCACTGAAGCTTTCTTT,15,-,TRBV6-5,-,TRBJ1-1
CASSSGQGMNTEAFF,TGTGCCAGCAGCTCCGGACAGGGGATGAACACTGAAGCTTTCTTT,15,-,TRBV7-6,TRBD1,TRBJ1-1
CASSYPTGQGTDTQYF,TGTGCCAGCAGCTACCCAACAGGGCAAGGCACAGATACGCAGTATTTT,16,-,TRBV5-8,-,TRBJ2-3
CASSIVFRDRAYEQYF,TGTGCCAGTAGTATAGTCTTCCGGGACAGGGCCTACGAGCAGTACTTC,16,once,TRBV19,TRBD1,TRBJ2-7